This entry is about one TCR beta chain. Its antigen is undetermined. The sample is drawn from a study of beta chain features in type 1 diabetes. CD4+ cells of the naive, central memory, regulatory and stem cell-like memory types were sorted via CD45RO/CCR7/CD25/CD127/CD95/CD27. Germline V gene data show CDR1 as KGHSH and CDR2 as LQKENI. V shed 4 bases, J shed 5 bases, and the junction held 6 bases outside the gene matches. This CDR3 has 14 residues. Study-level points and caveats: A pattern of fewer insertions and more deletions at VDJ junctions was seen in type 1 diabetes patients. Short templates might get an advantage during PCR, and this would be equal in patients and controls. Researchers reported that naive, central memory and Treg TCRB repertoires appeared more similar in patients than in healthy donors.

Every isolated RNA sample was fully reverse transcribed, so sequencing captured expressed TCRB transcripts. The assay was immunoSEQ multiplex PCR, and TCRdb's table has in-frame clones only and misses some. The sample shows around 340,000 clones, roughly 21% of them seen only once. The J gene is TRBJ2-7, the V gene TRBV18, with TRBD1 matching 9 bases. This sequence was found in a woman younger than 35 in good health. Sequencing was carried out using naive CD4+ T cells from blood. CDR3 nucleotide sequence: TGTGCCAGCTCACTGGGACAGGGTCTCAACGAGCAGTACTTC. Its protein product is CASSLGQGLNEQYF.